This record covers a single T cell receptor beta chain. The antigen remains unidentified. The data originate from a study of T cell responses to AZD1222 COVID-19 vaccine. Sequencing was performed with immunoSEQ multiplex PCR; in TCRdb, only in-frame clones are kept and a portion is missing. Of roughly 180,000 clones detected, approximately 95% appear once; the ten largest clones hold about 1%. Study outcomes and limitations: White British ancestry dominated among donors, who included more females, and clonal diversity was possibly underestimated. Just five to seven people given AZD1222 tested seropositive at baseline.

The V gene lost 6 bases and the J gene lost 4 bases, with 7 bases spanning the gap. This CDR3 is 11 amino acids long. The chain joins TRBV12-3 or TRBV12-4 to TRBJ2-7; D gene uncertain. The sample here was peripheral blood, taken 28 days after the second dose of the MenACWY control vaccine. The sequence derives from an adult who received the MenACWY meningococcal vaccine as a control. Written as DNA, the CDR3 is TGTGCCAGCAGCACCCTTTACGAGCAGTACTTC. This encodes CASSTLYEQYF.